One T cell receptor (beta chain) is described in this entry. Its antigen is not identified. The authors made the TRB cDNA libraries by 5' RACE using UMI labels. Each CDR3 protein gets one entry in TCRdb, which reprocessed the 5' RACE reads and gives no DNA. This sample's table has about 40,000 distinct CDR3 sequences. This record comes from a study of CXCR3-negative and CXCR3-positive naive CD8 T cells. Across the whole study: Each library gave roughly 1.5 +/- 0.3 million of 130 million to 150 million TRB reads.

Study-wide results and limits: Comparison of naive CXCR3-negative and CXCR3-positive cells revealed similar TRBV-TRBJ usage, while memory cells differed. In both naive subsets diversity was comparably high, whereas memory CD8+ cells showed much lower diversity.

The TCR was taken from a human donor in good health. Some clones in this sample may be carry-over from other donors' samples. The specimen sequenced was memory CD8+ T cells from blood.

The CDR3 sequence is CASSLPTGIRGTETQYF. The chain links TRBV13 to TRBJ2-5; TCRdb proposes TRBD1, but this gene call is untestable without DNA. The CDR3 runs 17 residues. Germline V gene lookup returns CDR1 PRHDT and CDR2 FYEKMQ (reference sequence).